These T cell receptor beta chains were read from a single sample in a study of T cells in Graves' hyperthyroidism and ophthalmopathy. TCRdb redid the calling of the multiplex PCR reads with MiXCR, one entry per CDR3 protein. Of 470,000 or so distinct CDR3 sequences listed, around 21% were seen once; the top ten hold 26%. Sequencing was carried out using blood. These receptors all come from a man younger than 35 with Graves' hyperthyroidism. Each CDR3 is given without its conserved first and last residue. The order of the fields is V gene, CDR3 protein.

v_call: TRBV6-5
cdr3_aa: ASSYTRSGTGELF

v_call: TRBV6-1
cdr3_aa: ASSDSGLAKNIQY

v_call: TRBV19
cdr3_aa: ASSPRDSGNYGYT

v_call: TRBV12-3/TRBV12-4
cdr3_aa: ASSQDRGGLETQY

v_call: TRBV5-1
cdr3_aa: ASSLTGISYEQY

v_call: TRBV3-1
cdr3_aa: ASSPRQGSTGELF

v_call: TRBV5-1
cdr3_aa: ASSLGLGLVGETQY

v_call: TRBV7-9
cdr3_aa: ASALADSYEQY

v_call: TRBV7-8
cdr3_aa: ASSYRDYPSYEQY

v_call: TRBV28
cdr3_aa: ATRPGQGTEAF

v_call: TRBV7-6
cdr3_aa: ASSLGRGINTEAF

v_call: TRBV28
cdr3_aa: ASSLGQGFSEAF

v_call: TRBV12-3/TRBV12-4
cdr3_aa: ASSLAGIQY

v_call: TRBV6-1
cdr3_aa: ASSVDILQGSYEQY

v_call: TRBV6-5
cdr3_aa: AIRGLIGDTEAF

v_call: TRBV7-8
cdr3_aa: ASSNRGGSRTEAF

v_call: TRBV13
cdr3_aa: ASSLKQGARGANVLT

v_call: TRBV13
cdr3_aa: ASSYPGHGTGELF

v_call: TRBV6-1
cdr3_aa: ASSEIAGGPGTGELF

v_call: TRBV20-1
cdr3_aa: SARDRVQGGNQPQH

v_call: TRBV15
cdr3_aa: ATSRDQQGLGGYT

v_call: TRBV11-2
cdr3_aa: ASSLEDRGTYSNQPQH